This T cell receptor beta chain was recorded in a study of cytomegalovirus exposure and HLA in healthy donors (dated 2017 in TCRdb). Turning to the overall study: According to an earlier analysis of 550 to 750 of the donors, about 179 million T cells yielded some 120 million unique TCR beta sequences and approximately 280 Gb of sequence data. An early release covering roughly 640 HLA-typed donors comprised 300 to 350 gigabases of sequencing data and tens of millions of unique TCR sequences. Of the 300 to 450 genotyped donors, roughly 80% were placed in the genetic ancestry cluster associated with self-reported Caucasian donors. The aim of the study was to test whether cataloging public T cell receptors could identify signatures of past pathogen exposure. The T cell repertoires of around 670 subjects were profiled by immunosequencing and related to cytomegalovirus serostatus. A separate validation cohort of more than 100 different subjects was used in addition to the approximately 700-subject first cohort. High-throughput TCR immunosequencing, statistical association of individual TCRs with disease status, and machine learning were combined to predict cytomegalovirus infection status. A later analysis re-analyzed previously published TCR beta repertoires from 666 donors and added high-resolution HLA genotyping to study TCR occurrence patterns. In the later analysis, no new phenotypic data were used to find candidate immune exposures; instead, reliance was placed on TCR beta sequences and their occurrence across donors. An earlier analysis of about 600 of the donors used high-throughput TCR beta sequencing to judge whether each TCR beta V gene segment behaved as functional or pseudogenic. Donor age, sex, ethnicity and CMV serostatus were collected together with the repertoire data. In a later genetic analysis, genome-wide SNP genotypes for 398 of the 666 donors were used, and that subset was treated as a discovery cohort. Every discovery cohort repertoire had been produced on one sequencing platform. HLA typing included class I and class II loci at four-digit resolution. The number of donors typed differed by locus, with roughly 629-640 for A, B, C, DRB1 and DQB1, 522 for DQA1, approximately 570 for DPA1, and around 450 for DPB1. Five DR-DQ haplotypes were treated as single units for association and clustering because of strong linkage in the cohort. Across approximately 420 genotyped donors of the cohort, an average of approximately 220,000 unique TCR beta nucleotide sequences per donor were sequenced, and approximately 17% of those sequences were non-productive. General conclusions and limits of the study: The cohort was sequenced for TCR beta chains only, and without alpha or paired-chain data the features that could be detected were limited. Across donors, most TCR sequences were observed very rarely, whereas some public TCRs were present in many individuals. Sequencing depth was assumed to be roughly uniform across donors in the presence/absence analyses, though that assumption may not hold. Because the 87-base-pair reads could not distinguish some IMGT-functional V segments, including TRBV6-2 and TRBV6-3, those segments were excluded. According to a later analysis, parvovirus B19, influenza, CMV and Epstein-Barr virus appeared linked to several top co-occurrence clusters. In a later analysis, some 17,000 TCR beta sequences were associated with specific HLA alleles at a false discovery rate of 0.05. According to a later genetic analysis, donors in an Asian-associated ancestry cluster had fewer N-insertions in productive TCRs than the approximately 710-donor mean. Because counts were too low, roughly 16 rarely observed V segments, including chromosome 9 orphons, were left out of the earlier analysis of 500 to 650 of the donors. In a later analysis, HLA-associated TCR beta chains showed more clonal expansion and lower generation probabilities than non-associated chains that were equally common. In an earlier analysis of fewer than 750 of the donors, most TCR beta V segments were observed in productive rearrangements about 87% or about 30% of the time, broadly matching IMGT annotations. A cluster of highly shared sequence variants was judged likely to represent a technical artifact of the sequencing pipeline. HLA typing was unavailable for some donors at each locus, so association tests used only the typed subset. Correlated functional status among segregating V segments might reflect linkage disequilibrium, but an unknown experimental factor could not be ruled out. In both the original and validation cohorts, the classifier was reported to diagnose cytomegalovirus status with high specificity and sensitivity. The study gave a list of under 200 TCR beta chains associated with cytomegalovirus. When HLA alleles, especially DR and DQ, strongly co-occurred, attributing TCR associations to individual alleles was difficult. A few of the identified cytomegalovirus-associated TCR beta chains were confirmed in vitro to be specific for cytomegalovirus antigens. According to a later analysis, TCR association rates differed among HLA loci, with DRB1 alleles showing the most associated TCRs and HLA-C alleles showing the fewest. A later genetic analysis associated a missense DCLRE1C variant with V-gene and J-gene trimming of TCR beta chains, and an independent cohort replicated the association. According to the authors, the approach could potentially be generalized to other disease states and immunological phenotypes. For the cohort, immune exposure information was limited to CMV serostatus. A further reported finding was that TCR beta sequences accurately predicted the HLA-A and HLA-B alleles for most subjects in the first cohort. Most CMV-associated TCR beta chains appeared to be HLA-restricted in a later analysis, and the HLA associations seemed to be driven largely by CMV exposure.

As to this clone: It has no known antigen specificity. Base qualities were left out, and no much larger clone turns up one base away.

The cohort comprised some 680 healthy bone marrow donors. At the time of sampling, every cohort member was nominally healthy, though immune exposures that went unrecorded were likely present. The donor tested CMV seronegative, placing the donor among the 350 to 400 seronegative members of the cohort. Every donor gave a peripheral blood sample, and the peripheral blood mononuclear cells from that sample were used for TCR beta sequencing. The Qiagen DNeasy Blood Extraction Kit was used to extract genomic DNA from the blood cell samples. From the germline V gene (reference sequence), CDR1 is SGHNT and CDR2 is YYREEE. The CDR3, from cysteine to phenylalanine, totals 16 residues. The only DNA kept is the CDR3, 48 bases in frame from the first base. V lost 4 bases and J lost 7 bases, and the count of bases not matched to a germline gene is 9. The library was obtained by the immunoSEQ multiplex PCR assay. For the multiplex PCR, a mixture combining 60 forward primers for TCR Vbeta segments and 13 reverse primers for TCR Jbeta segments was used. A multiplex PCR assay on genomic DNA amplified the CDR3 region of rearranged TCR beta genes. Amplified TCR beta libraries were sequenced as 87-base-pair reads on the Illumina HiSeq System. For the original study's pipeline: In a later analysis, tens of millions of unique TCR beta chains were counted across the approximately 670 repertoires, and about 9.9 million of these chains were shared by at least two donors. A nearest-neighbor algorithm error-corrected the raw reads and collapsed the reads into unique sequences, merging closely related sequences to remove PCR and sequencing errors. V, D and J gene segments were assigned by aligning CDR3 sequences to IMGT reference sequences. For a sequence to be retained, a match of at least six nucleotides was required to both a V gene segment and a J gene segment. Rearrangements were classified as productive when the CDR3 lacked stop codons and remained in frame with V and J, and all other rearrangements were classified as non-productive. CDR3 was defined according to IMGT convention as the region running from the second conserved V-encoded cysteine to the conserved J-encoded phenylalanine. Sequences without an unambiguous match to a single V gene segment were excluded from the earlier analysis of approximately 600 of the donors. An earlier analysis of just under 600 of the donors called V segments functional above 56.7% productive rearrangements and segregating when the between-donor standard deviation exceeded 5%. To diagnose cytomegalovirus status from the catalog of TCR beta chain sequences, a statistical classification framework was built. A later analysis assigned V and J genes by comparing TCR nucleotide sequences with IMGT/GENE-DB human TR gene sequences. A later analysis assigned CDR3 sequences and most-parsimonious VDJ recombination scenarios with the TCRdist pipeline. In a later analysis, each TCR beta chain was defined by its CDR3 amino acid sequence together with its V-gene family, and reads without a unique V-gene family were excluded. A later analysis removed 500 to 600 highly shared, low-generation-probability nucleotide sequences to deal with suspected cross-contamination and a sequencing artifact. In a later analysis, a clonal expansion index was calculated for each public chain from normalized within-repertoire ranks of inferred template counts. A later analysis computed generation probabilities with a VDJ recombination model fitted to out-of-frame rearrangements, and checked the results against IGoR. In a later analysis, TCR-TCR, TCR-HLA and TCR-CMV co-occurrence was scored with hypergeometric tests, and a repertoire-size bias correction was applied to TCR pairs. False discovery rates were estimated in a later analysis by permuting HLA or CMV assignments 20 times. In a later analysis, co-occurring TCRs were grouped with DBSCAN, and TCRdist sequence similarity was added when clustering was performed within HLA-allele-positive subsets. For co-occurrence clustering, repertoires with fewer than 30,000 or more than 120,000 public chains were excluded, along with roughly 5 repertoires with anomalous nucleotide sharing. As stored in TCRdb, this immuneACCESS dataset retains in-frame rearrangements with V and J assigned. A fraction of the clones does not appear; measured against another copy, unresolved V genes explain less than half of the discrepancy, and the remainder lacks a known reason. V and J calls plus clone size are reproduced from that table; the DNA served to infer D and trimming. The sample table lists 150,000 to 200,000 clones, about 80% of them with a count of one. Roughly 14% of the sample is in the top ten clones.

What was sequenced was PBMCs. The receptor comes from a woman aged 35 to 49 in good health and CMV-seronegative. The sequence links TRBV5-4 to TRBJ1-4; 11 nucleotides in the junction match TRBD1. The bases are TGTGCCAGCAGCAAATCCCGGGACAGGGGGGTTGAAAAACTGTTTTTT. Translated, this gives CASSKSRDRGVEKLFF.